This is a list of T cell receptor beta chains from one sample in a study of blood T cell repertoires in COVID-19. Some clones are missing from TCRdb's copy, which holds only in-frame ones; the method was immunoSEQ multiplex PCR. The sample has fewer than 250,000 clones; 80% to 95% are singletons. What was sequenced was peripheral blood. The receptor set was obtained from a young man with COVID-19, enrolled during active disease. CDR3s include the opening cysteine and the closing phenylalanine or tryptophan. D genes are given only for firm matches. Expanded clones are given a class, and other clones once, few, many or no size at all.

>TRBJ1-5|.|.|TRBV19
CASNRGNQPQHF
TGTGCCAGTAACCGGGGGAATCAGCCCCAGCATTTT
>TRBJ2-7|.|.|TRBV7-6
CASSLGVLGTSYEQYF
TGTGCCAGCAGCTTAGGGGTGCTGGGGACTTCCTACGAGCAGTACTTC
>TRBJ2-2|TRBD1|.|TRBV7-9
CASSSRDRGATGELFF
TGTGCCAGCAGCTCCCGGGACAGGGGGGCGACCGGGGAGCTGTTTTTT
>TRBJ1-2|TRBD1|.|TRBV11-2
CASSFGQGIFGGYTF
TGTGCCAGCAGCTTCGGACAGGGCATATTTGGTGGCTACACCTTC
>TRBJ2-3|TRBD2|.|TRBV5-1
CASSSGGSSSTDTQYF
TGCGCCAGCAGCTCGGGGGGGTCGTCAAGCACAGATACGCAGTATTTT
>TRBJ1-1|.|.|TRBV15
CATSRDLARQGMRMNTEAFF
TGTGCCACCAGCAGAGATCTAGCCCGGCAGGGGATGAGGATGAACACTGAAGCTTTCTTT
>TRBJ1-2|.|once|TRBV10-3
CAISESGGGGYGYTF
TGTGCCATCAGTGAGTCGGGCGGGGGTGGCTATGGCTACACCTTC
>TRBJ1-2|.|.|TRBV9
CASSEYSGIFDYGYTF
TGTGCCAGCAGCGAATACAGCGGAATCTTCGACTATGGCTACACCTTC
>TRBJ2-7|TRBD1|once|TRBV18
CASLAGTGSDEQYF
TGTGCCAGCTTAGCCGGGACAGGGAGCGACGAGCAGTACTTC
>TRBJ1-6|.|.|TRBV30
CAWSVPPPGQGSSPLHF
TGTGCCTGGAGTGTTCCACCTCCAGGGCAGGGGAGCTCACCCCTCCACTTT
>TRBJ2-5|.|.|TRBV2
CASSPRAGVYQETQYF
TGTGCCAGCTCGCCTAGGGCAGGGGTCTACCAAGAGACCCAGTACTTC
>TRBJ2-1|.|.|TRBV4-1
CASSQGQVISNEQFF
TGCGCCAGCAGCCAGGGGCAGGTAATATCCAATGAGCAGTTCTTC
>TRBJ2-7|.|.|TRBV6-5
CASSYAGGAYEQYF
TGTGCCAGCAGTTACGCCGGGGGAGCCTACGAGCAGTACTTC
>TRBJ1-4|.|few|TRBV5-4
CASSTLGGANEKLFF
TGTGCCAGCAGCACCCTAGGGGGGGCGAATGAAAAACTGTTTTTT
>TRBJ2-5|.|once|TRBV5-1
CASSLELRQGQETQYF
TGCGCCAGCAGCTTGGAGTTGAGGCAGGGCCAAGAGACCCAGTACTTC
>TRBJ2-6|.|.|TRBV27
CASRTLRTQGLPDGSGANVLTF
TGTGCCAGCAGGACGCTCCGCACTCAGGGTCTACCCGATGGCTCTGGGGCCAACGTCCTGACTTTC
>TRBJ2-7|TRBD1|.|TRBV5-1
CASSGTGVEQYF
TGCGCCAGCAGCGGGACAGGGGTCGAGCAGTACTTC
>TRBJ2-3|.|.|TRBV24-1
CATSDWGQNSTDTQYF
TGTGCCACCAGTGATTGGGGCCAGAATAGCACAGATACGCAGTATTTT
>TRBJ2-1|TRBD2|.|TRBV11-2
CASSPGGYNEQFF
TGTGCCAGCAGCCCGGGGGGATACAATGAGCAGTTCTTC
>TRBJ2-7|TRBD1|.|TRBV5-1
CASSFSGQHYEQYF
TGCGCCAGCAGCTTTTCGGGACAGCACTACGAGCAGTACTTC
>TRBJ1-1|TRBD1|.|TRBV19
CASGQGLNTEAFF
TGTGCCAGCGGACAGGGGTTGAACACTGAAGCTTTCTTT
>TRBJ2-4|.|.|TRBV7-9
CASSLGDRIAKNIQYF
TGTGCCAGCAGCTTAGGTGACAGGATAGCCAAAAACATTCAGTACTTC
>TRBJ1-5|.|few|TRBV5-1
CASSSGGGDGQPQHF
TGCGCCAGCAGCTCCGGTGGGGGGGACGGACAGCCCCAGCATTTT
>TRBJ1-4|.|.|TRBV5-6
CASSLFAGKANEKLFF
TGTGCCAGCAGCTTATTCGCGGGGAAGGCTAATGAAAAACTGTTTTTT
>TRBJ2-1|TRBD2|.|TRBV3-1/TRBV3-2
CASSQNSGGARNEQFF
TGTGCCAGCAGCCAAAATAGCGGGGGGGCGAGGAATGAGCAGTTCTTC
>TRBJ2-5|.|.|TRBV3-1/TRBV3-2
CASSPRGRQTQYF
TGTGCCAGCAGCCCACGAGGGAGGCAGACCCAGTACTTC
>TRBJ2-1|.|.|TRBV29-1
CSADGTPRNEQFF
TGCAGCGCGGATGGGACTCCCAGGAATGAGCAGTTCTTC
>TRBJ1-5|TRBD1|.|TRBV19
CASKIPGQGHQPQHF
TGTGCCAGTAAAATTCCCGGACAGGGACACCAGCCCCAGCATTTT
>TRBJ1-2|TRBD1|.|TRBV6-5
CASSYSTGIYGYTF
TGTGCCAGCAGTTATTCGACAGGGATCTATGGCTACACCTTC
>TRBJ2-1|TRBD2|.|TRBV3-1/TRBV3-2
CASSPLAGRGRGDEQFF
TGTGCCAGCAGCCCACTGGCGGGGAGGGGACGTGGCGATGAGCAGTTCTTC
>TRBJ1-5|.|few|TRBV13
CASSLGPGDNQPQHF
TGTGCCAGCAGCTTAGGCCCAGGCGACAATCAGCCCCAGCATTTT
>TRBJ2-1|.|.|TRBV25-1
CASSELYGFGDEQFF
TGTGCCAGCAGTGAATTGTACGGGTTCGGGGATGAGCAGTTCTTC
>TRBJ2-1|.|.|TRBV20-1
CSASDPGPRGHEQFF
TGCAGTGCTAGTGATCCGGGACCCAGGGGCCATGAGCAGTTCTTC
>TRBJ1-4|TRBD1|.|TRBV6-6
CASSRDRGSYEKLFF
TGTGCCAGCAGTAGAGACAGGGGAAGTTATGAAAAACTGTTTTTT
>TRBJ2-3|.|.|TRBV12-3/TRBV12-4
CASSSGAPDTQYF
TGTGCCAGCAGTTCAGGGGCCCCAGATACGCAGTATTTT
>TRBJ2-1|TRBD2|.|TRBV9
CASSVEGLGRDNEQFF
TGTGCCAGCAGCGTAGAGGGACTAGGGCGGGACAATGAGCAGTTCTTC
>TRBJ1-3|.|.|TRBV10-3
CAISESGRSSGNTIYF
TGTGCCATCAGTGAGTCGGGGCGGAGCTCTGGAAACACCATATATTTT
>TRBJ1-6|TRBD1|.|TRBV3-1/TRBV3-2
CASSQGTGVTLHF
TGTGCCAGCAGCCAAGGGACAGGGGTCACCCTCCACTTT
>TRBJ2-7|TRBD1|.|TRBV19
CASSIGTGGKSYEQYF
TGTGCCAGTAGTATCGGAACAGGGGGCAAGTCCTACGAGCAGTACTTC
>TRBJ2-7|.|.|TRBV29-1
CSVVRGRLREQYF
TGCAGCGTTGTTAGGGGCAGGCTACGCGAGCAGTACTTC
>TRBJ1-4|.|.|TRBV27
CASGGRGIGEKLFF
TGTGCCAGCGGGGGCAGGGGAATTGGAGAAAAACTGTTTTTT
>TRBJ1-1|.|.|TRBV27
CASSFGQGMNTEAFF
TGTGCCAGCAGTTTTGGGCAGGGCATGAACACTGAAGCTTTCTTT
>TRBJ1-3|.|.|TRBV5-1
CASKAGPGNTIYF
TGCGCCAGCAAGGCAGGGCCCGGAAACACCATATATTTT
>TRBJ1-1|.|.|TRBV18
CASSTREATEAFF
TGTGCCAGCTCAACGAGGGAGGCCACTGAAGCTTTCTTT
>TRBJ2-7|TRBD2|few|TRBV11-2
CASSDLAGGLGEQYF
TGTGCCAGCAGCGACCTAGCGGGGGGCCTTGGCGAGCAGTACTTC
>TRBJ2-5|TRBD2|.|TRBV13
CASSLGPREGEETQYF
TGTGCCAGCAGCTTAGGGCCCCGGGAGGGAGAAGAGACCCAGTACTTC
>TRBJ2-2|TRBD1|.|TRBV14
CASSPRQGTTGELFF
TGTGCCAGCAGCCCCCGACAGGGCACCACCGGGGAGCTGTTTTTT
>TRBJ2-5|.|.|TRBV19
CASSTQQETQYF
TGTGCCAGTAGTACACAGCAAGAGACCCAGTACTTC
>TRBJ1-6|TRBD1|once|TRBV7-6
CASSLGLRDSASPLHF
TGTGCCAGCAGCTTAGGACTCCGGGACAGTGCTTCACCCCTCCACTTT
>TRBJ2-7|TRBD1|.|TRBV6-5
CASGDSTYEQYF
TGTGCCAGCGGGGACAGTACCTACGAGCAGTACTTC
>TRBJ2-7|TRBD1|.|TRBV6-5
CASSLTGHSYEQYF
TGTGCCAGCAGTTTGACAGGGCACTCCTACGAGCAGTACTTC
>TRBJ2-2|TRBD2|.|TRBV3-1/TRBV3-2
CASSRSEAGRSGELFF
TGTGCCAGCAGCCGCTCAGAAGCGGGGAGGTCCGGGGAGCTGTTTTTT
>TRBJ1-2|TRBD1|.|TRBV9
CASSVGDRGGGYTF
TGTGCCAGCAGCGTAGGGGACAGGGGCGGTGGCTACACCTTC
>TRBJ1-2|.|.|TRBV2
CASSEATKLNYGYTF
TGTGCCAGCAGTGAAGCTACCAAGCTTAACTATGGCTACACCTTC
>TRBJ1-5|TRBD1|.|TRBV3-1/TRBV3-2
CASSQLHPDRGNQPQHF
TGTGCCAGCAGCCAACTTCACCCGGACAGGGGCAATCAGCCCCAGCATTTT